The rows below give T cell receptor beta chains drawn from one sample of a study of T cells in Graves' hyperthyroidism and ophthalmopathy. TCRdb re-derived calls from the multiplex PCR reads in MiXCR, one entry per CDR3 protein. This table has some 760,000 distinct CDR3 sequences, 12% to 15% appearing once. Sequencing was done on a sample of blood. The receptors shown here come from a woman between 18 and 29 years old with Graves' hyperthyroidism. The CDR3 runs from the conserved cysteine through the conserved F or W. Each record gives: clone size, D gene, J gene, V gene, CDR3 DNA, CDR3 protein. The D gene is left open where the match is weak. A clone size is listed for some rows: how often the clone was seen (once, few, many), or a class if it is expanded.

size: -
D: TRBD2
J: TRBJ2-2
V: TRBV19
DNA: TGTGCCAGTAGTGCTCCCGGACTAGCGGGAGTCCCTCTGCACGGGGAGCTGTTTTTT
CDR3: CASSAPGLAGVPLHGELFF

size: -
D: TRBD1
J: TRBJ1-1
V: TRBV7-9
DNA: TGTGCCAGCAGCCCACCTACCGGGACAGTACTACATGAAGCTTTCTTT
CDR3: CASSPPTGTVLHEAFF

size: many
D: TRBD1
J: TRBJ2-7
V: TRBV30
DNA: TGTGCCTGTTACCCACAGGGGGCCTACGAGCAGTACTTC
CDR3: CACYPQGAYEQYF

size: -
D: -
J: TRBJ2-1
V: TRBV4-3
DNA: TGCGCCAGCAGCCAAGCGCACGGGTTCTACCCATCCTACAATGAGCAGTTCTTC
CDR3: CASSQAHGFYPSYNEQFF

size: many
D: -
J: TRBJ2-7
V: TRBV2
DNA: TGTGCCAGCAGTGGAGACCACCCGCCCTACGAGCAGTACTTC
CDR3: CASSGDHPPYEQYF

size: many
D: TRBD2
J: TRBJ2-3
V: TRBV7-2
DNA: TGTGCCAGCAGCTTTATAGGGACTAGCGGGAGAAGGGGCGGAAAAACAGATACGCAGTATTTT
CDR3: CASSFIGTSGRRGGKTDTQYF

size: -
D: TRBD1
J: TRBJ1-4
V: TRBV27
DNA: TGTGCCAGCAGTTTTGGGACAGGGGTGTTTGGCGGTGAAAAACTGTTTTTT
CDR3: CASSFGTGVFGGEKLFF

size: -
D: -
J: TRBJ2-3
V: TRBV27
DNA: TGTGCCAGCAGGGAAATCCTTCCGAAAAACACAGATACGCAGTATTTT
CDR3: CASREILPKNTDTQYF

size: many
D: -
J: TRBJ2-7
V: TRBV30
DNA: TGTGCCTGGAGTGTTGGCGGGACCTCCTACGAGCAGTACTTC
CDR3: CAWSVGGTSYEQYF

size: few
D: TRBD1
J: TRBJ2-3
V: TRBV30
DNA: TGTGCCTGGAGCGACAGGGGGCGATCGTTAGATACGCAGTATTTT
CDR3: CAWSDRGRSLDTQYF

size: few
D: TRBD1
J: TRBJ2-7
V: TRBV12-3/TRBV12-4
DNA: TGTGCCAGCACCCCCTGGGGAGACAGGGGCGTCTACGAGCAGTACTTC
CDR3: CASTPWGDRGVYEQYF

size: -
D: TRBD2
J: TRBJ2-1
V: TRBV19
DNA: TGTGCCAGTAGTACAAGGACTAGCGGGAGGGCAGGCGATGAGCAGTTCTTC
CDR3: CASSTRTSGRAGDEQFF

size: many
D: -
J: TRBJ2-1
V: TRBV2
DNA: TGTGCCACCTTAGCGGAGGGGGCTCGAAATGAGCAGTTCTTC
CDR3: CATLAEGARNEQFF

size: many
D: TRBD1
J: TRBJ2-7
V: TRBV11-2
DNA: TGTGCCAGCAGAAGGACAGGGACCTACGAGCAGTACTTC
CDR3: CASRRTGTYEQYF